A single sample gave rise to the 19 T cell receptor beta chains below, sequenced in a study of shared clonotypes between healthy human individuals. CD45RO negativity and positive selection for CCR7 defined naive CD8 cells, a population that excluded terminally differentiated effector memory CD45RA+ cells. The repertoire was sequenced with immunoSEQ multiplex PCR; TCRdb's copy has only in-frame clones and lacks some. This sample carries about 2.1 million clones, about 92% of them seen once, and the ten largest clones take roughly 1.7%. Material: naive CD8+ T cells from PBMCs. The receptors come from a man aged 18 to 29 in good health. Some clones in this sample may be carry-over from other donors' samples.

This clone was counted a single time. This specimen includes other DNA sequences encoding the same CDR3. The DNA of the CDR3 is TGTGCCAGCAGTTCAGGGTTAGGTGAGCAGTTCTTC. Translating gives CASSSGLGEQFF. V and J are TRBV27 and TRBJ2-1; the D gene is possibly TRBD1 (5 bases). Germline V lookup: CDR1 MNHEY, CDR2 SMNVEV (reference sequence). This CDR3 has 12 amino acids. Trimming removed 4 bases at V and 9 bases at J, with 10 bases between.

This chain uses TRBV15 with TRBJ2-7; D perhaps matches TRBD1 (5 bases). Per the germline V gene, CDR1 is LNHNV and CDR2 is YYDKDF (reference sequence). CDR3 length equals 15 residues. The V gene lost 1 base and the J gene lost 2 bases, with 12 bases spanning the gap. The CDR3 bases are TGTGCCACCAGCAGAGCTGGAGAAGGGGCCTACGAGCAGTACTTC. Its protein product is CATSRAGEGAYEQYF.

The chain combines TRBV5-1 with TRBJ2-2; D ambiguous. Germline CDR1 and CDR2: SGHRS and YFSETQ. The CDR3 is made up of 16 amino acids. Trimming stripped 4 bases from V and 3 bases from J, with 16 bases between. The CDR3 nucleotides read TGCGCCAGCAGCGCAACAGAAGGATCCCACACCGGGGAGCTGTTTTTT. This translates into CASSATEGSHTGELFF.

In this sample, this clone turned up once. The chain combines TRBV7-9 with TRBJ2-7; D possibly matches TRBD1 or TRBD2 (5 bases each). Germline V lookup: CDR1 SEHNR, CDR2 FQNEAQ (reference sequence). The CDR3 runs to 15 residues. V lost 2 bases to trimming and J lost 0 bases, with 11 bases between them. DNA for the CDR3: TGTGCCAGCAGCTTAAGGGACGGAGTCTCCTACGAGCAGTACTTC. Its protein is CASSLRDGVSYEQYF.

The chain has TRBV29-1 and TRBJ1-1; no clear D gene. V was clipped by 1 base and J by 4 bases, with 16 bases between them. From germline, CDR1 is SQVTM and CDR2 ANQGSEA. This CDR3 has 15 residues. CDR3 nucleotides: TGCAGCGTTGAAGGTACAGTCTCCTCAGGCACTGAAGCTTTCTTT. Its protein is CSVEGTVSSGTEAFF.

This rearrangement joins TRBV11-2 to TRBJ2-1, with unresolved D. CDR1 and CDR2 from the germline V gene are SGHAT and FQNNGV. CDR3 size: 15 residues. Trimming cost V 1 base and J 3 bases, with 10 bases left between them. CDR3 loop: CASSLARVSYNEQFF. The CDR3 DNA reads TGTGCCAGCAGCTTAGCTCGGGTCAGCTACAATGAGCAGTTCTTC.

CDR3 coding DNA: TGTGCCAGCAGCGGGGCAGGACTAGCGGGACCCCGTGAGCAGTTCTTC. Translating it yields CASSGAGLAGPREQFF. The chain employs TRBV4-2 and TRBJ2-1; 12 nucleotides match TRBD2. CDR1 and CDR2 from the germline V gene are LGHNA and YNFKEQ. V shed 5 bases and J 9 bases; nucleotides not matched to a gene: 11. The CDR3 spans 16 residues.

This chain uses TRBV15 with TRBJ2-5; 8 positions agree with TRBD1. The CDR3 extends over 14 amino acids. Germline lookup yields CDR1 LNHNV and CDR2 YYDKDF (reference sequence). V dropped 3 bases and J dropped 3; count of bases not matched to a gene: 3. CDR3 residues: CATSRDREEETQYF. The CDR3 coding sequence is TGTGCCACCAGCAGGGACAGGGAGGAAGAGACCCAGTACTTC.

The chain couples TRBV27 to TRBJ2-7; 9 bases agree with TRBD2. This CDR3 is 12 amino acids long. The ends lost 7 bases at V and 4 bases at J; junction bases unmatched: 2. From germline, CDR1 is MNHEY and CDR2 SMNVEV (reference sequence). CDR3 residues: CASMAGGYEQYF. In DNA form, the CDR3 reads TGTGCCAGCATGGCGGGAGGGTACGAGCAGTACTTC.

The chain has TRBV19 and TRBJ2-7, with 10 bases that match TRBD1. The CDR3 spans 16 residues. Looked up from germline, CDR1 is LNHDA and CDR2 is SQIVND (reference sequence). V dropped 6 bases and J dropped 3; count of bases not matched to a gene: 11. Written as DNA, the CDR3 is TGTGCCAGTAGCCCCTCGGGGGACAGGGGTAGCTACGAGCAGTACTTC. Translated: CASSPSGDRGSYEQYF.

In DNA, the CDR3 is TGTGCCAGCAGTTACCAGATGCGGGACTTGTACAATGAGCAGTTCTTC. It encodes CASSYQMRDLYNEQFF. V and J are TRBV28 and TRBJ2-1, with D maybe TRBD2 (6 bases). The V gene lost 4 bases and the J gene lost 4 bases, with 17 bases spanning the gap. CDR1 and CDR2 (germline): MDHEN, SYDVKM. The CDR3 is 16 amino acids.

The chain links TRBV5-6 to TRBJ1-5, with 8 bases that match TRBD1. V was pared by 3 bases and J by 3 bases, with 11 bases of the junction left unmatched. The CDR3 contains 17 residues. Per the germline V gene, CDR1 is SGHDT and CDR2 is YYEEEE. The CDR3 reads CASSSWARGLINQPQHF. The CDR3, as DNA: TGTGCCAGCAGCTCCTGGGCCAGGGGGCTAATCAATCAGCCCCAGCATTTT.

The J gene is TRBJ1-1, the V gene TRBV19; D call uncertain. This CDR3 is built from 13 residues. The germline V and J ends were trimmed by 7 bases and 5 bases, with 14 bases remaining between them. Germline V gene sequence: CDR1 LNHDA, CDR2 SQIVND (reference sequence). CDR3: CASNWGLSTEAFF. The CDR3 nucleotides are TGTGCCAGTAACTGGGGTCTATCGACTGAAGCTTTCTTT.

V is TRBV27 and J is TRBJ2-1; D possibly matches TRBD1 or TRBD2 (5 bases each). The CDR3 is 17 residues long. Looked up from germline, CDR1 is MNHEY and CDR2 is SMNVEV (reference sequence). Trimming left V 0 bases short and J 4 bases short, with 16 bases between. The CDR3 DNA reads as TGTGCCAGCAGTTTATCCCCCGGGACGCTGAAATACAATGAGCAGTTCTTC. Translating it yields CASSLSPGTLKYNEQFF.

This clone has more than one count but fewer than ten. This sample also contains other DNA sequences that code for the same CDR3. The CDR3, as DNA: TGTGCCAGCAGTTCAGGGCTGAACACTGAAGCTTTCTTT. Translated, it gives CASSSGLNTEAFF. This chain links TRBV27 with TRBJ1-1, with D tentatively TRBD1 (5 bases). This CDR3 spans 13 amino acids. Trimming took off 4 bases at V and 0 bases at J, with 6 bases between the two ends. Looked up from germline, CDR1 is MNHEY and CDR2 is SMNVEV (reference sequence).

The chain carries TRBV19 and TRBJ1-1; the D is unclear. This CDR3 comprises 15 residues. V was pared by 0 bases and J by 0 bases, with 8 bases between. CDR1 is LNHDA and CDR2 is SQIVND in the germline V gene (reference sequence). The CDR3 DNA is TGTGCCAGTAGTATAGATCCAGGCATGAACACTGAAGCTTTCTTT. Residues: CASSIDPGMNTEAFF.

The V and J genes are TRBV28 and TRBJ2-1; D may be TRBD1 (6 bases). Germline CDR1 reads MDHEN; CDR2 reads SYDVKM. With 5 bases removed from V and 8 bases from J, the gap between germline ends came to 10 bases. This CDR3 has 12 amino acids. CDR3 residues: CASSTQGHEQFF. The CDR3, as DNA: TGTGCCAGCAGTACACAGGGTCATGAGCAGTTCTTC. The full variable domain, in which reference TRBV28 and TRBJ2-1 provide the parts outside the CDR3, is DVKVTQSSRYLVKRTGEKVFLECVQDMDHENMFWYRQDPGLGLRLIYFSYDVKMKEKGDIPEGYSVSREKKERFSLILESASTNQTSMYLCASSTQGHEQFFGPGTRLTVL.

This clone was seen a single time. This chain joins TRBV2 and TRBJ2-5, with D maybe TRBD1 (6 bases). CDR3 length: 15 amino acids. Trimming removed 1 base from V and 2 bases from J, with 11 bases in between. Germline V gene data show CDR1 as SNHLY and CDR2 as FYNNEI. The CDR3 sequence is CASSEGGQFQETQYF. CDR3 sequence (DNA): TGTGCCAGCAGTGAAGGGGGGCAGTTTCAAGAGACCCAGTACTTC.

The chain has TRBV19 and TRBJ1-1; no reliable D call. The CDR3 has 14 amino acids. The germline V gene encodes CDR1 LNHDA and CDR2 SQIVND (reference sequence). Trimming cost V 10 bases and J 7 bases, with 22 bases left between them. Written as DNA, the CDR3 is TGTGCCACCCAGCGGGAGGGTGGGTCGGTTGAAGCTTTCTTT. Translation gives CATQREGGSVEAFF.